The T cell receptor (beta chain) described here comes from a study of cytomegalovirus exposure and HLA in healthy donors. Primers included in the PCR were 60 Vbeta and 13 Jbeta primers. Profiled with immunoSEQ multiplex PCR; TCRdb holds only in-frame clones, not every one. The sample shows approximately 180,000 clones, about 79% of them seen only once. Germline CDR1 reads SGHRS; CDR2 reads YFSETQ. V shed 0 bases, J shed 5 bases, and the junction held 9 bases outside the gene matches. The CDR3 has 16 residues. This sequence was found in a man aged 40-49 years in good health and CMV-seropositive. The chain is built from TRBV5-1 and TRBJ1-1, with TRBD1 matching over 8 bases. The specimen was PBMCs. This CDR3 is CASSLAPTGGGTEAFF. In nucleotides, the CDR3 is TGCGCCAGCAGCTTGGCCCCTACAGGGGGGGGGACTGAAGCTTTCTTT.